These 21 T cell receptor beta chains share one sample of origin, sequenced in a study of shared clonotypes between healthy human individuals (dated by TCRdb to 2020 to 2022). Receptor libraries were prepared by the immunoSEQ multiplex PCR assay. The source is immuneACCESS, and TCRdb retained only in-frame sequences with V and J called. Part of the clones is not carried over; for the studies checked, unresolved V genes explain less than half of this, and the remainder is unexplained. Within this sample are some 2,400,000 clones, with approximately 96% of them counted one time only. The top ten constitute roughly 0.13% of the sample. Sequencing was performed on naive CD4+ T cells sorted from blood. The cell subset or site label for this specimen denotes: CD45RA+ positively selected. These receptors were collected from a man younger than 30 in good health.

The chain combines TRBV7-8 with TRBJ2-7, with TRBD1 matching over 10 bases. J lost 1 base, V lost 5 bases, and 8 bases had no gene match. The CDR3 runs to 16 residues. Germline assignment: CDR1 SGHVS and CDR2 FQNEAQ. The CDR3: CASSLGTGDPSYEQYF. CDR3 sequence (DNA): TGTGCCAGCAGCCTAGGGACAGGGGACCCTTCCTACGAGCAGTACTTC.

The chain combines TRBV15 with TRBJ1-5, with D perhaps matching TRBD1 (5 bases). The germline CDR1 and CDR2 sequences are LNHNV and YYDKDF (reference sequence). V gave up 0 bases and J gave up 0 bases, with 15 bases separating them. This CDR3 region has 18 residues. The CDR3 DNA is TGTGCCACCAGCAGAGATCGTGGCACAGGTTATAGCAATCAGCCCCAGCATTTT. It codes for CATSRDRGTGYSNQPQHF.

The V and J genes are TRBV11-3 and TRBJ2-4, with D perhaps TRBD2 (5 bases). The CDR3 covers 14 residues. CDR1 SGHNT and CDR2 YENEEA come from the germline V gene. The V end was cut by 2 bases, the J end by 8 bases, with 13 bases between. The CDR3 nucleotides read TGTGCCAGCAGCTTACCGGGGTATGAGGACATTCAGTACTTC. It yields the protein CASSLPGYEDIQYF. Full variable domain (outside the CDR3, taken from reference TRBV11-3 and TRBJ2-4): EAGVVQSPRYKIIEKKQPVAFWCNPISGHNTLYWYLQNLGQGPELLIRYENEEAVDDSQLPKDRFSAERLKGVDSTLKIQPAELGDSAVYLCASSLPGYEDIQYFGAGTRLSVL.

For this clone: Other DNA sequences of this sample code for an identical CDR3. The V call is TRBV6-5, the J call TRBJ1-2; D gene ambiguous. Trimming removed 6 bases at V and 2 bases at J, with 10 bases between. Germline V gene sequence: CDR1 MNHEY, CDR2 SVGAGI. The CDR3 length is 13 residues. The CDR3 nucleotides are TGTGCCAGCAGCTATCGGGAAAACTATGGCTACACCTTC. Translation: CASSYRENYGYTF.

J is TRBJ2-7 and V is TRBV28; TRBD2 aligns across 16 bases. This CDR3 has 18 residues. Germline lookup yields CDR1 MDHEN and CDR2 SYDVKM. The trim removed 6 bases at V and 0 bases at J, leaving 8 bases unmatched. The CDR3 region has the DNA TGTGCCAGCAGCTTCGTGGGACTAGCGGGAGGGAGCTCCTACGAGCAGTACTTC. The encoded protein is CASSFVGLAGGSSYEQYF. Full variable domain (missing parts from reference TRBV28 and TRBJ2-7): DVKVTQSSRYLVKRTGEKVFLECVQDMDHENMFWYRQDPGLGLRLIYFSYDVKMKEKGDIPEGYSVSREKKERFSLILESASTNQTSMYLCASSFVGLAGGSSYEQYFGPGTRLTVT.

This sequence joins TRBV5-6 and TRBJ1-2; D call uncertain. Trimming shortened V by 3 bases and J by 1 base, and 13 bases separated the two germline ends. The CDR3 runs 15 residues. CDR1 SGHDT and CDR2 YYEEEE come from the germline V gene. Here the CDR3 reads CASSSVRTLNYGYTF. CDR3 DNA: TGTGCCAGCAGCTCGGTTAGGACTCTTAACTATGGCTACACCTTC.

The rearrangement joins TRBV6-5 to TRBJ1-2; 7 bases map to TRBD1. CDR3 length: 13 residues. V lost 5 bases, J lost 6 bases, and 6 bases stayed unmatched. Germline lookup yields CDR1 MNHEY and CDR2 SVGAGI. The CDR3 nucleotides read TGTGCCAGCAGTACGACCAGGGGGAATGGCTACACCTTC. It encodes CASSTTRGNGYTF.

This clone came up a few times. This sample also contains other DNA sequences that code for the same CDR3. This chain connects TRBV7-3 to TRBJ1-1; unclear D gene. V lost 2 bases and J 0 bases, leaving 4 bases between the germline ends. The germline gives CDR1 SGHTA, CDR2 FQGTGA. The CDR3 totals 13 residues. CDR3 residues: CASSLRMNTEAFF. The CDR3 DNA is TGTGCCAGCAGCTTACGAATGAACACTGAAGCTTTCTTT.

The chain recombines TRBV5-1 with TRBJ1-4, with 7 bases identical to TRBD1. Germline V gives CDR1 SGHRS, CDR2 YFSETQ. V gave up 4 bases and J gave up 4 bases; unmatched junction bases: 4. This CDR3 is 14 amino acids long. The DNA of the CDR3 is TGCGCCAGCAGCACGGACAGGTTTAATGAAAAACTGTTTTTT. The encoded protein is CASSTDRFNEKLFF.

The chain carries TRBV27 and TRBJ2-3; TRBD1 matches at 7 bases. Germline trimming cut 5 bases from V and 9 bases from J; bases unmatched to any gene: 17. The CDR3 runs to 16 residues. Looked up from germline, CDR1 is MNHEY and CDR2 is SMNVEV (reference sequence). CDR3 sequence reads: CASSPLGDSHRWTQYF. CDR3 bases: TGTGCCAGCAGTCCCCTAGGGGACAGCCACAGATGGACGCAGTATTTT.

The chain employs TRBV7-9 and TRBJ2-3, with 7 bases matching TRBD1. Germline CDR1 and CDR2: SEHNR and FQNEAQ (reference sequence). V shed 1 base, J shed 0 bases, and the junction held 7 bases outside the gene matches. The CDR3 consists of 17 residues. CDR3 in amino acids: CASSLGSEGASTDTQYF. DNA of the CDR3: TGTGCCAGCAGCTTAGGGTCCGAGGGGGCCAGCACAGATACGCAGTATTTT.

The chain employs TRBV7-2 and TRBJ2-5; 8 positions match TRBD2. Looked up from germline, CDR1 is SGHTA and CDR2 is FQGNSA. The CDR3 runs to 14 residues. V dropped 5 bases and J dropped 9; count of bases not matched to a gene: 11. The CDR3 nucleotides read TGTGCCAGCAGCCTCGGGAGGGCCTTGGGAGCCCAGTACTTC. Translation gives CASSLGRALGAQYF.

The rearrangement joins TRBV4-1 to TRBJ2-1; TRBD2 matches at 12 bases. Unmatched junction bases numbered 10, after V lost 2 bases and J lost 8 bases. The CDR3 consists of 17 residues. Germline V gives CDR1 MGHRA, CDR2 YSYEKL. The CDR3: CASSQPFLAGGTHEQFF. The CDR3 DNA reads TGCGCCAGCAGCCAACCCTTCCTAGCGGGAGGGACCCATGAGCAGTTCTTC.

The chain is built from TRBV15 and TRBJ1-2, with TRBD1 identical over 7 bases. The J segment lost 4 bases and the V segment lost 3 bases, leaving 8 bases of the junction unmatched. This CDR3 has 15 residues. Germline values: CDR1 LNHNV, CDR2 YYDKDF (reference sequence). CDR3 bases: TGTGCCACCAGCAGGGAGGTAGGGGGCGCCTATGGCTACACCTTC. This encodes CATSREVGGAYGYTF.

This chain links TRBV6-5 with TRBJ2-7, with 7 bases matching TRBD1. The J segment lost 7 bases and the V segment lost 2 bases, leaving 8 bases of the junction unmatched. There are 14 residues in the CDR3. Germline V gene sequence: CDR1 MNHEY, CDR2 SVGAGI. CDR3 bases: TGTGCCAGCAGTTACAGTCGGGACAGAATGGAGCAGTACTTC. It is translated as CASSYSRDRMEQYF.

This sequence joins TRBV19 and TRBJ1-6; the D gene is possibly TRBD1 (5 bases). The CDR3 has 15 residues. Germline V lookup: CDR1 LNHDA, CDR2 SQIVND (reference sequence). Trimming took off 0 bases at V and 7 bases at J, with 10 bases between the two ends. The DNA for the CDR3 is TGTGCCAGTAGTATAGATTGGGGCGAGAATTCACCCCTCCACTTT. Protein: CASSIDWGENSPLHF. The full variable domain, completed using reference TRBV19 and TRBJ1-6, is DGGITQSPKYLFRKEGQNVTLSCEQNLNHDAMYWYRQDPGQGLRLIYYSQIVNDFQKGDIAEGYSVSREKKESFPLTVTSAQKNPTAFYLCASSIDWGENSPLHFGNGTRLTVT.

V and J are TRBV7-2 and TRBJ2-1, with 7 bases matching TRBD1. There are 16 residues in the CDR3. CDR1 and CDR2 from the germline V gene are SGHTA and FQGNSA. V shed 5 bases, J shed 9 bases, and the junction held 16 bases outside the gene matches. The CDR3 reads CASSQKGAVGYIEQFF. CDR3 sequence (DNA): TGTGCCAGCAGCCAAAAGGGGGCAGTTGGGTATATTGAGCAGTTCTTC.

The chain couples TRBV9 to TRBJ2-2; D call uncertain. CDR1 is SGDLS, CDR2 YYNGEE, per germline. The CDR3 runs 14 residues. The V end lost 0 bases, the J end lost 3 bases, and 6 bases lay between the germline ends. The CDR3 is CASSVEAYTGELFF. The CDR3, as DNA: TGTGCCAGCAGCGTAGAGGCATACACCGGGGAGCTGTTTTTT.

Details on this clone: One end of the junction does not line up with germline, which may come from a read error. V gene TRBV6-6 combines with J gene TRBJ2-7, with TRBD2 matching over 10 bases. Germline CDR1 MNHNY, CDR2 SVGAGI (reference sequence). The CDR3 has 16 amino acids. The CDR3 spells CASRGALTGTSALGDF. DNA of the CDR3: TGTGCCAGCAGAGGGGCCTTAACCGGGACTAGCGCCTTGGGGGACTTC.

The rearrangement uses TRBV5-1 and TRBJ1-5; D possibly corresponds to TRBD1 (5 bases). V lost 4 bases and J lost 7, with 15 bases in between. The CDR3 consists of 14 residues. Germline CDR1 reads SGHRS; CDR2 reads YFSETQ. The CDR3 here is CASSDVIGGQPQHF. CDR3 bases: TGCGCCAGCAGCGACGTAATTGGGGGACAGCCCCAGCATTTT.

CDR3 region: CASSPSRDRATEAFF. The DNA for the CDR3 is TGTGCCAGCAGTCCGTCCCGGGACAGGGCCACTGAAGCTTTCTTT. The chain combines TRBV27 with TRBJ1-1; 9 bases match TRBD1. This CDR3 contains 15 residues. CDR1 is MNHEY and CDR2 is SMNVEV in the germline V gene (reference sequence). Unmatched junction bases numbered 8, after V lost 5 bases and J lost 4 bases.